Shown below are 27 T cell receptor beta chains from a single sample sequenced in a study of T cells after posttransplantation cyclophosphamide (dated by TCRdb to the mid-2010s). Library preparation employed the immunoSEQ multiplex PCR assay. TCRdb re-hosts the immuneACCESS table, in-frame sequences only. Its copies lack some clones; in the studies checked, an unresolved V gene accounts for under half of them, and the cause for the rest is not known. A total of approximately 29,000 clones appear in this sample, 86% of them only once. Around 3.3% of the sample is held by the ten biggest clonotypes. Material: PBMCs. Every receptor here comes from a man aged 45-65 years.

The chain is built from TRBV7-3 and TRBJ2-1; TRBD2 agrees at 9 bases. Per the germline V gene, CDR1 is SGHTA and CDR2 is FQGTGA. The J segment lost 2 bases and the V segment lost 5 bases, leaving 4 bases of the junction unmatched. The CDR3 contains 15 residues. The CDR3 sequence is CASSPERGAYNEQFF. Here the CDR3 DNA reads TGTGCCAGCAGCCCCGAGCGGGGGGCCTACAATGAGCAGTTCTTC.

The genes are TRBV11-2 and TRBJ2-3, with 8 bases aligning to TRBD2. The ends lost 3 bases at V and 0 bases at J; junction bases unmatched: 2. The CDR3 contains 15 residues. From germline, CDR1 is SGHAT and CDR2 FQNNGV. CDR3 sequence: CASSFSGASTDTQYF. The CDR3 bases are TGTGCCAGCAGCTTTAGCGGGGCTAGCACAGATACGCAGTATTTT. Supplemented by reference TRBV11-2 and TRBJ2-3, the full variable domain reads EAGVAQSPRYKIIEKRQSVAFWCNPISGHATLYWYQQILGQGPKLLIQFQNNGVVDDSQLPKDRFSAERLKGVDSTLKIQPAKLEDSAVYLCASSFSGASTDTQYFGPGTRLTVL.

V is TRBV7-9 and J is TRBJ2-1, with 10 bases fitting TRBD2. The CDR3 runs 16 residues. Germline CDR1 SEHNR, CDR2 FQNEAQ (reference sequence). V was pared by 4 bases and J by 7 bases, with 10 bases of the junction left unmatched. CDR3 residues: CASSSKWTSGGNEQFF. The CDR3 region has the DNA TGTGCCAGCAGCTCCAAATGGACTAGCGGAGGGAATGAGCAGTTCTTC.

This chain joins TRBV14 and TRBJ1-2; possibly TRBD1 for D (5 bases). The CDR3 is made up of 16 amino acids. Trimming shortened V by 1 base and J by 6 bases, and 18 bases separated the two germline ends. Germline V CDR1 and CDR2: SGHDN, FVKESK. The chain's CDR3 is CASSQVGWDSDNGYTF. The CDR3 bases are TGTGCCAGCAGCCAAGTTGGCTGGGACTCCGACAATGGCTACACCTTC.

The V call is TRBV27, the J call TRBJ2-7; D remains unclear. Per the germline V gene, CDR1 is MNHEY and CDR2 is SMNVEV (reference sequence). The CDR3 extends over 15 amino acids. The germline V and J ends were trimmed by 5 bases and 0 bases, with 14 bases remaining between them. This CDR3 is CASSRLALSSYEQYF. CDR3 sequence (DNA): TGTGCCAGCAGTCGATTAGCCTTAAGCTCCTACGAGCAGTACTTC.

This chain connects TRBV27 to TRBJ1-2; 7 positions match TRBD1. V lost 3 bases to trimming and J lost 3 bases; unmatched junction nucleotides: 4. The CDR3 extends over 14 amino acids. Germline loops: CDR1 MNHEY, CDR2 SMNVEV (reference sequence). CDR3 sequence reads: CASSFRDRYYGYTF. Here the CDR3 DNA reads TGTGCCAGCAGTTTCAGGGACAGATACTATGGCTACACCTTC.

The chain employs TRBV6-5 and TRBJ2-3; 9 positions agree with TRBD2. This CDR3 spans 16 amino acids. V trimming: 1 base; J trimming: 6 bases; junction bases outside the gene matches: 8. CDR1 MNHEY and CDR2 SVGAGI come from the germline V gene. The CDR3 DNA sequence: TGTGCCAGCAGTTACTTCGGTAGCGGGAGTGGGGATACGCAGTATTTT. It is translated as CASSYFGSGSGDTQYF.

This chain uses TRBV5-1 with TRBJ2-5; no definite D call. This CDR3 contains 14 residues. Deletions cut 1 base from V and 1 base from J, with 8 bases between. The V gene's germline CDR1 is SGHRS and CDR2 YFSETQ. CDR3 DNA sequence: TGCGCCAGCAGCTTGATTCCTGTCCAAGAGACCCAGTACTTC. This sequence encodes CASSLIPVQETQYF.

Points on this clone: Other DNA variants within this sample encode the same CDR3. V is TRBV29-1 and J is TRBJ2-7; TRBD2 matches 8 bases. From germline, CDR1 is SQVTM and CDR2 ANQGSEA. V trimming: 6 bases; J trimming: 0 bases; junction bases outside the gene matches: 7. CDR3 size: 14 residues. CDR3 sequence: CSVGGGRSSYEQYF. The CDR3 nucleotides are TGCAGCGTCGGGGGGGGGCGGAGCTCCTACGAGCAGTACTTC.

CDR3 amino acids: CASSLAAGSGYTF. The CDR3 DNA reads as TGTGCCAGCAGTTTAGCCGCCGGGAGTGGCTACACCTTC. The chain employs TRBV28 and TRBJ1-2, with unresolved D. V was trimmed by 2 bases and J by 7 bases, leaving 11 bases between them. This CDR3 is 13 amino acids long. CDR1 and CDR2 (germline): MDHEN, SYDVKM.

On this clone: Other DNA sequences within the sample encode an identical CDR3. This rearrangement joins TRBV19 to TRBJ2-3; tentative D call: TRBD1 (6 bases). Germline CDR1 is LNHDA and CDR2 is SQIVND (reference sequence). The CDR3 covers 13 residues. The V and J ends lost 0 bases and 5 bases respectively, with 6 bases between them. The CDR3 loop reads CASSIDRGDTQYF. In DNA form, the CDR3 reads TGTGCCAGTAGTATAGACAGGGGAGATACGCAGTATTTT.

The chain joins TRBV2 to TRBJ2-7; TRBD2 matches 8 bases. J was trimmed by 4 bases and V by 6 bases; bases with no gene match: 17. Germline CDR1 is SNHLY and CDR2 is FYNNEI. This CDR3 spans 17 amino acids. This CDR3 reads CASRPGAFRAGGYEQYF. The DNA of the CDR3 is TGTGCCAGCAGACCCGGGGCTTTTCGGGCGGGGGGATACGAGCAGTACTTC.

The J gene is TRBJ2-2, the V gene TRBV5-1; TRBD2 is a possible D gene (5 bases). V lost 3 bases and J lost 5, with 14 bases in between. Germline CDR1 is SGHRS and CDR2 is YFSETQ. This CDR3 region has 15 residues. The CDR3 loop is CASSYYGVETGELFF. The DNA of the CDR3 is TGCGCCAGCAGCTACTACGGGGTTGAGACCGGGGAGCTGTTTTTT.

This clone was picked up a small number of times. This chain connects TRBV27 to TRBJ1-5; 7 positions agree with TRBD1. In germline, CDR1 is MNHEY, CDR2 SMNVEV (reference sequence). V trimming: 1 base; J trimming: 3 bases; junction bases outside the gene matches: 3. The length of the CDR3 is 15 residues. The CDR3 DNA follows: TGTGCCAGCAGTTTATTCGGACAGGACAATCAGCCCCAGCATTTT. Translated, it gives CASSLFGQDNQPQHF.

CDR3 region: CASSPNGLEQYF. CDR3 sequence (DNA): TGTGCCAGCAGCCCAAATGGGCTCGAGCAGTACTTC. The chain combines TRBV11-3 with TRBJ2-7; D remains ambiguous. Germline assignment: CDR1 SGHNT and CDR2 YENEEA. Trimming pared 5 bases from V and 6 bases from J, leaving 11 bases between. CDR3 size: 12 residues.

The chain is built from TRBV19 and TRBJ2-3; 8 bases are shared with TRBD2. The trim removed 8 bases at V and 0 bases at J, leaving 10 bases unmatched. Germline V CDR1 and CDR2: LNHDA, SQIVND (reference sequence). The CDR3 has 16 residues. The CDR3, as DNA: TGTGCCAGTCGAGGGGGACCTAGCGGGAGCACAGATACGCAGTATTTT. It codes for CASRGGPSGSTDTQYF.

The CDR3 DNA reads as TGCAGTGTGGGGAGGGGCTATGGCTACACCTTC. It specifies CSVGRGYGYTF. The chain carries TRBV20-1 and TRBJ1-2; TRBD1 might be the D (5 bases). The V end lost 7 bases, the J end lost 4 bases, and 10 bases lay between the germline ends. Germline V CDR1 and CDR2: DFQATT, SNEGSKA (reference sequence). This CDR3 has 11 amino acids.

The V and J genes are TRBV7-9 and TRBJ2-5; 10 nucleotides align to TRBD1. This CDR3 has 15 residues. V lost 5 bases and J lost 2; bases outside the gene matches: 5. Germline CDR1 is SEHNR and CDR2 is FQNEAQ (reference sequence). This chain's CDR3 is CASSPRDRGQETQYF. The CDR3 nucleotides read TGTGCCAGCAGCCCCCGGGACAGGGGACAAGAGACCCAGTACTTC.

The gene calls are TRBV18 and TRBJ2-3; 8 nucleotides align to TRBD2. With V trimmed by 5 bases and J by 2 bases, 6 bases remained unmatched. The CDR3 is 15 residues long. Per germline, CDR1 KGHSH and CDR2 LQKENI. The CDR3: CASSDTSGVTDTQYF. The CDR3 DNA reads TGTGCCAGCTCAGATACTAGCGGAGTCACAGATACGCAGTATTTT. The complete variable domain, with remaining parts taken from reference TRBV18 and TRBJ2-3, reads NAGVMQNPRHLVRRRGQEARLRCSPMKGHSHVYWYRQLPEEGLKFMVYLQKENIIDESGMPKERFSAEFPKEGPSILRIQQVVRGDSAAYFCASSDTSGVTDTQYFGPGTRLTVL.

This rearrangement joins TRBV29-1 to TRBJ1-2; D call uncertain. Trimming took off 7 bases at V and 2 bases at J, with 20 bases between the two ends. The CDR3 loop spans 15 amino acids. Per the germline V gene, CDR1 is SQVTM and CDR2 is ANQGSEA. CDR3 DNA: TGCAGCGCCGGAGATCTAAAAGGAGGAAACTATGGCTACACCTTC. Its protein is CSAGDLKGGNYGYTF.

The V and J genes are TRBV11-2 and TRBJ2-1, with TRBD1 matching over 9 bases. The CDR3 length is 15 residues. V dropped 5 bases and J dropped 6; count of bases not matched to a gene: 8. The germline V gene has CDR1 SGHAT and CDR2 FQNNGV. The DNA for the CDR3 is TGTGCCAGCAGCACCCGGACAGGGGCCTTCAATGAGCAGTTCTTC. Amino acids: CASSTRTGAFNEQFF.

This clone was counted only a few times. The CDR3 here is CAWNYGGLAQETQYF. The DNA for the CDR3 is TGTGCCTGGAACTATGGGGGACTAGCTCAAGAGACCCAGTACTTC. J is TRBJ2-5 and V is TRBV30, with 9 bases fitting TRBD2. V was pared by 4 bases and J by 2 bases, with 8 bases of the junction left unmatched. Germline V CDR1 and CDR2: GTSNPN, SVGIG (reference sequence). CDR3 length: 15 amino acids.

There are a few counts of this clone. This chain links TRBV5-7 with TRBJ2-1, with 12 bases matching TRBD1. TRBV5-7 is noted as an ORF with a role that remains uncertain. V dropped 4 bases and J dropped 4; count of bases not matched to a gene: 12. The CDR3 runs to 18 residues. CDR3 DNA sequence: TGTGCCAGCAGCCAAACGCCCGGGACAGGGGGCCTATACAATGAGCAGTTCTTC. It is translated as CASSQTPGTGGLYNEQFF.

The V gene is TRBV30, the J gene TRBJ2-7; D might be TRBD1 (6 bases). The CDR3 totals 14 residues. With 0 bases removed from V and 2 bases from J, the gap between germline ends came to 11 bases. CDR1 and CDR2 (germline): GTSNPN, SVGIG (reference sequence). CDR3 loop: CAWSVFRGTYEQYF. The CDR3 region has the DNA TGTGCCTGGAGTGTATTCAGGGGAACCTACGAGCAGTACTTC.

CDR3 protein: CATSVTGLTEAFF. DNA for the CDR3: TGTGCCACCAGCGTAACAGGGCTGACTGAAGCTTTCTTT. V and J are TRBV15 and TRBJ1-1; TRBD1 is a possible D gene (6 bases). V lost 5 bases, J lost 5 bases, and 12 bases lay in between. The CDR3 spans 13 residues. Per the germline V gene, CDR1 is LNHNV and CDR2 is YYDKDF (reference sequence).

The chain uses TRBV19 and TRBJ2-6; D unresolved. The V end lost 7 bases, the J end lost 0 bases, and 4 bases lay between the germline ends. The germline V gene has CDR1 LNHDA and CDR2 SQIVND (reference sequence). This CDR3 is built from 13 residues. CDR3 bases: TGTGCCAGTACAGTCTCTGGGGCCAACGTCCTGACTTTC. Encoded protein: CASTVSGANVLTF.

The chain employs TRBV7-8 and TRBJ2-1, with 7 bases fitting TRBD2. Per the germline V gene, CDR1 is SGHVS and CDR2 is FQNEAQ. This CDR3 is built from 15 residues. The V gene end was trimmed by 2 bases and the J gene end by 2 bases; junction bases not matched to a gene: 3. The CDR3 nucleotides are TGTGCCAGCAGCTTAACGGGAGGTACCTACAATGAGCAGTTCTTC. Its translation: CASSLTGGTYNEQFF.